Below are 7 T cell receptor beta chains sequenced from a single sample in a study of cytomegalovirus exposure and HLA in healthy donors. Vbeta (60) and Jbeta (13) primers were used in the PCR. The data were produced by immunoSEQ multiplex PCR, yet TCRdb's version contains in-frame clones alone and is incomplete. The sample comprises about 130,000 clones, around 80% of which are singletons, and under 15% rests with the top ten. Material: PBMCs. Receptors originate from a woman aged 55-70 years in good health and CMV-seropositive.

The chain employs TRBV10-3 and TRBJ1-5; 8 bases match TRBD1. The CDR3 length is 16 residues. Germline assignment: CDR1 ENHRY and CDR2 SYGVKD. V gave up 0 bases and J gave up 5 bases; unmatched junction bases: 6. Written as DNA, the CDR3 is TGTGCCATCAGTGAGTCGTCAGACAGGGGCGATCAGCCCCAGCATTTT. This gives the protein CAISESSDRGDQPQHF.

The chain links TRBV5-6 to TRBJ1-5, with 10 positions matching TRBD1. Germline-derived CDR1 and CDR2 are SGHDT and YYEEEE. With 2 bases clipped from V and 10 bases from J, the junction kept 12 bases outside the gene matches. The CDR3 is made up of 16 amino acids. This CDR3 is CASSFGPGQGGGPQHF. As DNA, the CDR3 is TGTGCCAGCAGCTTTGGCCCCGGACAGGGGGGTGGACCCCAGCATTTT.

This chain links TRBV6-5 with TRBJ1-2; possibly TRBD1 for D (5 bases). Germline CDR1 MNHEY, CDR2 SVGAGI. The CDR3 covers 14 residues. Trimming cost V 2 bases and J 6 bases, with 13 bases left between them. CDR3 coding DNA: TGTGCCAGCAGTTACGTGGCAGGGTCACATGGCTACACCTTC. Translation: CASSYVAGSHGYTF.

This clone was recorded a few times. The V and J genes are TRBV7-9 and TRBJ2-5; maybe TRBD1 (5 bases). Deletions cut 7 bases from V and 1 base from J, with 16 bases between. The CDR3 has 15 residues. Germline values: CDR1 SEHNR, CDR2 FQNEAQ (reference sequence). The CDR3 spells CASNSDRSLQETQYF. In nucleotides, the CDR3 is TGTGCCAGCAATTCAGACAGATCCCTCCAAGAGACCCAGTACTTC.

In DNA form, the CDR3 reads TGTGCCAGCAGCTTAGGACTCAGCACCGGGGAGCTGTTTTTT. Residues: CASSLGLSTGELFF. This chain links TRBV7-2 with TRBJ2-2; D is unresolved. Germline V CDR1 and CDR2: SGHTA, FQGNSA. CDR3 length: 14 residues. V lost 1 base and J lost 4, with 7 bases in between.

This chain links TRBV28 with TRBJ1-5; TRBD1 agrees at 7 bases. Germline trimming cut 3 bases from V and 8 bases from J; bases unmatched to any gene: 7. Germline V lookup: CDR1 MDHEN, CDR2 SYDVKM. The CDR3 sequence is 14 residues long. The chain's CDR3 is CASSFRGRTEPQHF. The CDR3 DNA is TGTGCCAGCAGTTTTAGGGGGCGGACTGAGCCCCAGCATTTT.

This chain uses TRBV6-1 with TRBJ2-1; 7 nucleotides match TRBD2. Losses at the gene ends were 8 bases for V and 0 bases for J; bases not matched to a gene: 4. The CDR3 extends over 14 amino acids. Germline loops: CDR1 MNHNS, CDR2 SASEGT. CDR3 bases: TGTGCCAGCGGGAGGGCTGGCTCCTACAATGAGCAGTTCTTC. Amino acid sequence: CASGRAGSYNEQFF.